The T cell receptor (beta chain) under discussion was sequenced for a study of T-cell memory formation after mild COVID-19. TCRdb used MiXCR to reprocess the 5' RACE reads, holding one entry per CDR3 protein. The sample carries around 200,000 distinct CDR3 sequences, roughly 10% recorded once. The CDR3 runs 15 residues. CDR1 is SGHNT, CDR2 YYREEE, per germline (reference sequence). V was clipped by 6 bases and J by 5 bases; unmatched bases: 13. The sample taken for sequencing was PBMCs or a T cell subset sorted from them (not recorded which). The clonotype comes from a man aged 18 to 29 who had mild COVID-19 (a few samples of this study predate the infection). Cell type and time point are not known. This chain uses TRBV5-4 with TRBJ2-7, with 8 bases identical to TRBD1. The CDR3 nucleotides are TGTGCCAGCACTTCTTGGGGGCAGGGGGCGGACGAGCAGTACTTC. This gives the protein CASTSWGQGADEQYF.